This T cell receptor (beta chain) was captured by sequencing in a study of blood T cell repertoires in COVID-19. Study-wide background: From the United States, Italy and Spain came samples of acute and convalescent COVID-19. Sources were T cells, B-cell-depleted T cells, or PBMCs; the material itself was cDNA or gDNA.

Participant ages covered about 18 to 89 years across 20 to 25 US areas. This table comes from immunoSEQ multiplex PCR, and its TCRdb copy is limited to in-frame clones, with some not included. The sample consists of 140,000 to 150,000 clones, approximately 84% of them appearing once. This receptor was identified in a woman aged 50 to 60 with acute COVID-19. Sequenced: PBMCs or T cells enriched from blood (not recorded which).

CDR3 residues: CASSPPGVRGEETQYF. The CDR3 nucleotides are TGTGCCAGCTCACCCCCGGGGGTCAGGGGGGAAGAGACCCAGTACTTC. The chain carries TRBV18 and TRBJ2-5; maybe TRBD1 (7 bases). Trimming took 3 bases from V and 3 from J, leaving 17 bases between them. Germline values: CDR1 KGHSH, CDR2 LQKENI. The CDR3 consists of 16 residues.